This entry lists 2 T cell receptor beta chains sequenced from one sample in a study of Graves' ophthalmopathy and Graves' hyperthyroidism. As the template, RNA transcripts were used to amplify TCR beta CDR3 regions. A first-round RT-PCR used HTBI primers, followed by a second-round multiplex PCR. TCRdb reprocessed the multiplex PCR reads with MiXCR, giving one entry per CDR3 protein. The sample has hundreds of thousands of distinct CDR3 sequences, about 20% seen once. Sequencing was carried out using peripheral blood. Receptors were obtained from a woman aged 18-30 years with stable Graves' hyperthyroidism. Some clones in this sample may be carry-over from other donors' samples.

This clonotype appeared many times. The chain joins TRBV30 to TRBJ1-1; D remains ambiguous. Per germline, CDR1 GTSNPN and CDR2 SVGIG (reference sequence). The CDR3 length is 12 residues. Here the CDR3 DNA reads TGTGCTGGACTGAGGGTGAACACTGAAGCTTTCTTT. Translation gives CAGLRVNTEAFF.

This chain joins TRBV7-9 and TRBJ2-5, with D perhaps TRBD1 or TRBD2 (5 bases each). With 5 bases removed from V and 5 bases from J, the gap between germline ends came to 12 bases. The CDR3 is 13 residues long. Germline-derived CDR1 and CDR2 are SEHNR and FQNEAQ (reference sequence). The CDR3: CASSPMGVETQYF. CDR3 nucleotides: TGTGCCAGCAGCCCCATGGGGGTTGAGACCCAGTACTTC.